The T cell receptor beta chain under discussion was sequenced for a study of blood T cells in healthy people across ages. Study-level information: Roughly one uniquely barcoded beta molecule per two T cells was captured. Study results and limitations: The long-lived group displayed more naive CD4+ cells, plus higher diversity, than the aged donors did.

Germline V gives CDR1 SGDLS, CDR2 YYNGEE. V dropped 0 bases and J dropped 2 bases, with 14 bases sitting between them. The CDR3 spans 16 residues. The authors ran a second PCR of 7 to 11 cycles using a sample-barcoded 5' primer and a J-beta primer mix. Unique molecular identifiers of 12 random nucleotides labeled each cDNA. TCRdb re-called the 5' RACE reads through MiXCR, storing one row per CDR3 protein. The repertoire includes 890,000 or so distinct CDR3 sequences, approximately 59% of them detected once, and roughly 25% sits in the top ten. This clonotype was observed a single time. Its antigen remains unidentified.

The sequence came from a man in his thirties or forties in good health. The chain couples TRBV9 to TRBJ2-5; a possible D gene is TRBD1 (6 bases). The sequenced sample consisted of blood. CDR3 DNA sequence: TGTGCCAGCAGCGTAGCTACAGGACAGACACAAGAGACCCAGTACTTC. This encodes CASSVATGQTQETQYF.